This T cell receptor beta chain was documented in a study of blood T cells in healthy people across ages. PCR was performed a second time for roughly 7 to 12 cycles using a sample-barcoded 5' primer and a J-beta primer mix. MiXCR was run by TCRdb on the 5' RACE reads, yielding one entry per CDR3 protein. This sample carries some 290,000 distinct CDR3 sequences, less than 30% of them seen once, and the ten largest clones take roughly 30%. Study conclusions and caveats: TCR beta diversity correlated strongly with naive T cell percentage.

This clonotype showed up just a few times. The antigen is unknown. Per germline, CDR1 SQVTM and CDR2 ANQGSEA. V was cut by 7 bases and J by 5 bases, with 14 bases left in between. This CDR3 has 12 amino acids. The sequencing input was blood. This TCR derives from a woman in her 70s in good health. The chain joins TRBV29-1 to TRBJ2-5; no firm D call. The CDR3 nucleotides read TGCAGCGCGCCTGTAGGTGGGGAGACCCAGTACTTC. Translation gives CSAPVGGETQYF.